The subject of this entry is one T cell receptor (beta chain). Clones were read by immunoSEQ multiplex PCR, and TCRdb kept only the in-frame ones, dropping some. The sample comprises approximately 150,000 clones, roughly nine tenths of which are singletons, and around 1.5% rests with the top ten. The source of the sample is a study of blood T cell repertoires in COVID-19. Study-wide context: Sites in the United States, Italy and Spain provided acute and convalescent COVID-19 samples. Sources were T cells, B-cell-depleted T cells, or PBMCs; the material itself was cDNA or gDNA.

Between the trimmed V and J ends, which lost 3 bases and 5 bases, there was a span of 12 bases. Per the germline V gene, CDR1 is SEHNR and CDR2 is FQNEAQ (reference sequence). This CDR3 spans 14 amino acids. Source material: peripheral blood. The gene calls are TRBV7-9 and TRBJ2-3; D may be TRBD2 (5 bases). The receptor comes from a human donor in a cohort sampled during active COVID-19. CDR3 protein: CASSFFGVEDTQYF. DNA of the CDR3: TGTGCCAGCAGCTTTTTCGGGGTCGAAGATACGCAGTATTTT.